Shown below are 22 T cell receptor beta chains from a single sample sequenced in a study of T cell changes during pregnancy in multiple sclerosis. Assay used: immunoSEQ multiplex PCR; TCRdb lists only in-frame clones, some missing. Altogether fewer than 40,000 clones are present, 90% being singletons, with the ten largest covering 9.5% to 15%. The material sequenced was CD8+ T cells from peripheral blood mononuclear cells, taken in the first trimester of pregnancy. The origin of the receptors is a female donor with multiple sclerosis, enrolled in a pregnancy study.

The chain links TRBV4-1 to TRBJ2-7; D is possibly TRBD1 (6 bases). V lost 0 bases, J lost 3 bases, and 9 bases lay in between. Germline lookup yields CDR1 MGHRA and CDR2 YSYEKL. The CDR3 covers 14 residues. The CDR3 spells CASSQEGQFYEQYF. For the CDR3, the DNA is TGCGCCAGCAGCCAAGAAGGACAGTTCTACGAGCAGTACTTC.

V usage is TRBV25-1 and J usage is TRBJ2-7, with 8 positions matching TRBD1. This CDR3 has 13 residues. After removal of 5 bases from V and 4 bases from J, the junction contained 4 bases not matched to a gene. CDR1 is MGHDK and CDR2 is SYGVNS in the germline V gene. CDR3 bases: TGTGCCAGCAGTAAGACAGGGGTTTACGAGCAGTACTTC. Protein product: CASSKTGVYEQYF.

This clone was counted a few times. The chain is built from TRBV19 and TRBJ2-1; D is possibly TRBD1 (6 bases). Germline lookup yields CDR1 LNHDA and CDR2 SQIVND (reference sequence). The CDR3 runs 14 residues. V was trimmed by 1 base and J by 3 bases, leaving 7 bases between them. In DNA form, the CDR3 reads TGTGCCAGTAGTATAGGGGACAACTACAATGAGCAGTTCTTC. It codes for CASSIGDNYNEQFF.

The rearrangement uses TRBV6-5 and TRBJ2-7; 8 bases map to TRBD2. Per germline, CDR1 MNHEY and CDR2 SVGAGI. The junction had 3 bases not matched to a gene; V was cut back by 0 bases and J by 2 bases. The CDR3 loop spans 15 amino acids. CDR3 loop: CASSYSTGRAYEQYF. The CDR3 nucleotides read TGTGCCAGCAGTTACTCGACCGGGAGGGCCTACGAGCAGTACTTC.

This chain connects TRBV6-4 to TRBJ2-2; D perhaps matches TRBD1 (5 bases). The V gene lost 5 bases and the J gene lost 4 bases, with 29 bases spanning the gap. The germline CDR1 and CDR2 sequences are MRHNA and SNTAGT. The CDR3 covers 20 residues. This CDR3 reads CASSPLPQETPTKPTGELFF. In DNA form, the CDR3 reads TGTGCCAGCAGTCCCCTCCCACAGGAGACGCCAACCAAACCCACCGGGGAGCTGTTTTTT.

V usage is TRBV11-2 and J usage is TRBJ2-1, with 10 bases that match TRBD2. Looked up from germline, CDR1 is SGHAT and CDR2 is FQNNGV. The CDR3 totals 16 residues. The V and J ends lost 0 bases and 4 bases, in that order; junction bases with no gene match: 3. CDR3 amino acids: CASSLEELAGYNEQFF. The CDR3 bases are TGTGCCAGCAGCTTAGAAGAACTAGCGGGATACAATGAGCAGTTCTTC.

This clone was counted a single time. The V call is TRBV28, the J call TRBJ2-1; weak D call: TRBD1 (6 bases). Germline CDR1 reads MDHEN; CDR2 reads SYDVKM. The germline V and J ends were trimmed by 3 bases and 7 bases, with 10 bases remaining between them. The CDR3 has 13 amino acids. DNA of the CDR3: TGTGCCAGCAGTTTCTACAGGGTTAATGAGCAGTTCTTC. Its protein product is CASSFYRVNEQFF.

The chain carries TRBV19 and TRBJ2-7, with 11 nucleotides matching TRBD2. CDR3 length: 15 amino acids. V trimming: 3 bases; J trimming: 4 bases; junction bases outside the gene matches: 5. CDR1 and CDR2 from the germline V gene are LNHDA and SQIVND (reference sequence). The CDR3 nucleotides read TGTGCCAGTAGTATGGGACTAGCGGTTTTTTACGAGCAGTACTTC. Its protein product is CASSMGLAVFYEQYF.

The V call is TRBV5-8, the J call TRBJ2-1; a weak D match, TRBD2 (6 bases). Deletions cut 0 bases from V and 8 bases from J, with 9 bases between. Looked up from germline, CDR1 is SGHTS and CDR2 is YDEGEE. This CDR3 has 13 residues. In DNA form, the CDR3 reads TGTGCCAGCAGCTTGGGACTAGGCGATGAGCAGTTCTTC. Its translation: CASSLGLGDEQFF.

V usage is TRBV5-1 and J usage is TRBJ1-1; 9 positions match TRBD1. The CDR3 is made up of 14 amino acids. V lost 2 bases and J lost 3; bases outside the gene matches: 2. The germline gives CDR1 SGHRS, CDR2 YFSETQ. CDR3 DNA sequence: TGCGCCAGCAGCTTCGGGACAGGGCACACTGAAGCTTTCTTT. Protein sequence: CASSFGTGHTEAFF.

The chain uses TRBV28 and TRBJ2-2, with D perhaps matching TRBD1 (5 bases). Trimming removed 1 base from V and 0 bases from J, with 9 bases in between. Germline V gives CDR1 MDHEN, CDR2 SYDVKM. This CDR3 has 16 amino acids. DNA for the CDR3: TGTGCCAGCAGTTTATCAGGGCGTACGAACACCGGGGAGCTGTTTTTT. It translates to CASSLSGRTNTGELFF. Combining the CDR3 with reference TRBV28 and TRBJ2-2 gives the whole variable domain DVKVTQSSRYLVKRTGEKVFLECVQDMDHENMFWYRQDPGLGLRLIYFSYDVKMKEKGDIPEGYSVSREKKERFSLILESASTNQTSMYLCASSLSGRTNTGELFFGEGSRLTVL.

This clone turned up a few times. The V gene is TRBV15, the J gene TRBJ2-7, with 7 bases identical to TRBD1. The germline CDR1 and CDR2 sequences are LNHNV and YYDKDF (reference sequence). The CDR3 extends over 14 amino acids. The junction had 4 bases not matched to a gene; V was cut back by 1 base and J by 4 bases. The CDR3 DNA reads TGTGCCACCAGCAGAGGCAGGGGGAAATACGAGCAGTACTTC. As protein: CATSRGRGKYEQYF. The complete variable domain, with remaining parts taken from reference TRBV15 and TRBJ2-7, reads DAMVIQNPRYQVTQFGKPVTLSCSQTLNHNVMYWYQQKSSQAPKLLFHYYDKDFNNEADTPDNFQSRRPNTSFCFLDIRSPGLGDTAMYLCATSRGRGKYEQYFGPGTRLTVT.

The chain employs TRBV14 and TRBJ2-1; 7 bases line up with TRBD2. Germline values: CDR1 SGHDN, CDR2 FVKESK. The J segment lost 2 bases and the V segment lost 1 base, leaving 2 bases of the junction unmatched. There are 15 residues in the CDR3. As DNA, the CDR3 is TGTGCCAGCAGCCAAGCCGGGGGGACCTACAATGAGCAGTTCTTC. Translation: CASSQAGGTYNEQFF.

The chain employs TRBV10-3 and TRBJ2-3; perhaps TRBD2 as D (7 bases). This CDR3 comprises 16 residues. CDR1 ENHRY and CDR2 SYGVKD come from the germline V gene. V was pared by 0 bases and J by 4 bases, with 14 bases between. The CDR3 sequence: CAISESGGPLADTQYF. The CDR3 region has the DNA TGTGCCATCAGTGAGTCGGGGGGGCCCCTCGCAGATACGCAGTATTTT.

The chain uses TRBV7-2 and TRBJ2-2, with 12 bases that match TRBD2. Looked up from germline, CDR1 is SGHTA and CDR2 is FQGNSA. The CDR3 has 19 amino acids. V shed 5 bases and J 6 bases; nucleotides not matched to a gene: 16. The CDR3 reads CASSQRTSGTFLFPGELFF. The CDR3 coding sequence is TGTGCCAGCAGCCAACGGACTAGCGGGACCTTCCTTTTTCCCGGGGAGCTGTTTTTT. The variable domain in full, completed from reference TRBV7-2 and TRBJ2-2, reads GAGVSQSPSNKVTEKGKDVELRCDPISGHTALYWYRQSLGQGLEFLIYFQGNSAPDKSGLPSDRFSAERTGGSVSTLTIQRTQQEDSAVYLCASSQRTSGTFLFPGELFFGEGSRLTVL.

This chain connects TRBV7-9 to TRBJ2-7; the D gene is possibly TRBD1 (6 bases). CDR1 SEHNR and CDR2 FQNEAQ come from the germline V gene (reference sequence). Trimming removed 5 bases at V and 3 bases at J, with 14 bases between. This CDR3 spans 14 amino acids. In nucleotides, the CDR3 is TGTGCCAGCAGCACCGGGACAAGAGTCTACGAGCAGTACTTC. Protein sequence: CASSTGTRVYEQYF.

The chain employs TRBV27 and TRBJ2-3; TRBD2 matches 9 bases. Germline lookup yields CDR1 MNHEY and CDR2 SMNVEV (reference sequence). This CDR3 contains 14 residues. The V gene end was trimmed by 5 bases and the J gene end by 6 bases; junction bases not matched to a gene: 6. CDR3 in DNA: TGTGCCAGCAGTCATAGCGGGAGTCTGGATACGCAGTATTTT. It encodes CASSHSGSLDTQYF.

The V gene is TRBV27, the J gene TRBJ2-7; D gene ambiguous. Germline loops: CDR1 MNHEY, CDR2 SMNVEV (reference sequence). The CDR3 sequence is 14 residues long. V lost 3 bases and J 4 bases, leaving 13 bases between the germline ends. The CDR3 spells CASSFKFGGYEQYF. CDR3 in DNA: TGTGCCAGCAGTTTTAAGTTCGGTGGTTACGAGCAGTACTTC.

This clone was observed a handful of times. This rearrangement joins TRBV6-4 to TRBJ2-1, with 8 bases fitting TRBD1. Germline V gene data show CDR1 as MRHNA and CDR2 as SNTAGT. The CDR3 is 16 residues long. Trimming cost V 0 bases and J 5 bases; bases outside gene matches: 6. The CDR3 region is CASSDSRAGGHNEQFF. CDR3 bases: TGTGCCAGCAGTGACTCGAGGGCAGGGGGCCACAATGAGCAGTTCTTC.

The J gene is TRBJ2-3, the V gene TRBV27; D uncertain. V was pared by 5 bases and J by 1 base, with 13 bases between. The CDR3 length is 15 residues. Germline lookup yields CDR1 MNHEY and CDR2 SMNVEV (reference sequence). In DNA form, the CDR3 reads TGTGCCAGCAGTCCAAACTCGCCTGGCACAGATACGCAGTATTTT. Translation: CASSPNSPGTDTQYF.

The chain couples TRBV4-1 to TRBJ1-1; tentative D call: TRBD1 (5 bases). V shed 0 bases and J shed 3 bases, with 14 bases lying between them. Germline V gene sequence: CDR1 MGHRA, CDR2 YSYEKL. CDR3 length equals 16 residues. CDR3 sequence: CASSQEGGYVDTEAFF. The CDR3 nucleotides read TGCGCCAGCAGCCAAGAGGGGGGTTATGTTGACACTGAAGCTTTCTTT.

This clone was picked up one time. The V call is TRBV13, the J call TRBJ1-5, with 8 bases matching TRBD1. The CDR3 covers 17 residues. The germline CDR1 and CDR2 sequences are PRHDT and FYEKMQ (reference sequence). The V segment lost 6 bases and the J segment 1 base; nucleotides outside the gene matches: 11. In nucleotides, the CDR3 is TGTGCCAGCAGTTCAGGTGCCGGACAGGGCAGCAATCAGCCCCAGCATTTT. Translated, it gives CASSSGAGQGSNQPQHF.